This T cell receptor beta chain was observed in a study of T cell changes during pregnancy in multiple sclerosis (dated by TCRdb to about 2019). As for the study more broadly: The study looked at changes in the T cell repertoire across pregnancy in women with multiple sclerosis.

The method was the immunoSEQ multiplex PCR assay. Imported from immuneACCESS, the table was reduced by TCRdb to in-frame sequences with V and J called. These copies leave out some clones; in studies compared against another copy, an unresolved V gene accounts for under half, and the cause of the remainder is not known. The sample table holds approximately 61,000 clones, of which approximately 88% were seen once. Around 1.6% of the sample is held by the ten biggest clonotypes. In the case of this clone: Its specific antigen is unknown. No clone much larger than this one lies a single base away; base qualities are absent.

The input for sequencing was peripheral blood, taken in the first trimester of pregnancy. This receptor was taken from a female donor with multiple sclerosis, enrolled in a pregnancy study.

The CDR3 protein sequence reads: CASSTWTQETQYF. The nucleotide sequence is given as TGCGCCAGCAGCACCTGGACTCAAGAGACCCAGTACTTC. The V gene is TRBV5-1 and the J gene is TRBJ2-5; the D gene is possibly TRBD2, with 5 bases matching. The germline V gene specifies SGHRS as CDR1 and YFSETQ as CDR2. V sheds 4 bases and J sheds 2 bases, leaving 9 bases between their ends. The CDR3 starts with the cysteine, ends with the phenylalanine, and has 13 residues. Just CDR3 DNA is preserved here, 39 bases in frame from base 1.